The 4 T cell receptor beta chains below come from one sample, sequenced in a study of T cell responses to AZD1222 COVID-19 vaccine. The method was immunoSEQ multiplex PCR; TCRdb's version includes in-frame clones alone and lacks a portion of them. The sample lists some 160,000 clones; around nine tenths were seen once. The sample in question was peripheral blood, obtained 28 days after the second AZD1222 dose. The receptors were gathered from an adult who received the AZD1222 COVID-19 vaccine.

This chain connects TRBV5-5 to TRBJ2-5; 9 bases map to TRBD2. The CDR3 totals 17 residues. The germline gives CDR1 SGHKS, CDR2 YYEKEE (reference sequence). Losses at the gene ends were 3 bases for V and 2 bases for J; bases not matched to a gene: 11. The CDR3 sequence is CASSSGGLAGTQETQYF. The CDR3 DNA follows: TGTGCCAGCAGCTCTGGAGGGCTAGCGGGGACACAAGAGACCCAGTACTTC.

V usage is TRBV19 and J usage is TRBJ2-2; 11 positions match TRBD2. The CDR3 contains 15 residues. After removal of 3 bases from V and 6 bases from J, the junction contained 3 bases not matched to a gene. Germline lookup yields CDR1 LNHDA and CDR2 SQIVND (reference sequence). CDR3 coding DNA: TGTGCCAGTAGTATGCCTAGCGGGGGGCCCGGGGAGCTGTTTTTT. Its protein product is CASSMPSGGPGELFF. The full variable domain, rest sourced from reference TRBV19 and TRBJ2-2, is DGGITQSPKYLFRKEGQNVTLSCEQNLNHDAMYWYRQDPGQGLRLIYYSQIVNDFQKGDIAEGYSVSREKKESFPLTVTSAQKNPTAFYLCASSMPSGGPGELFFGEGSRLTVL.

The V gene is TRBV7-9, the J gene TRBJ2-3; D gene ambiguous. Germline V gene sequence: CDR1 SEHNR, CDR2 FQNEAQ (reference sequence). V lost 7 bases and J lost 0, with 14 bases in between. The CDR3 covers 15 residues. The CDR3 DNA follows: TGTGCCAGCATCCCAGGCACCACTAGCACAGATACGCAGTATTTT. Its protein is CASIPGTTSTDTQYF.

The gene calls are TRBV5-1 and TRBJ2-1; TRBD2 matches at 8 bases. Germline V gene lookup returns CDR1 SGHRS and CDR2 YFSETQ. This CDR3 has 12 amino acids. V lost 8 bases and J lost 6; bases outside the gene matches: 4. CDR3 sequence reads: CASNGGVNEQFF. The CDR3 DNA reads as TGCGCCAGTAACGGGGGGGTCAATGAGCAGTTCTTC. Looking up the rest from reference TRBV5-1 and TRBJ2-1 gives the full variable domain: KAGVTQTPRYLIKTRGQQVTLSCSPISGHRSVSWYQQTPGQGLQFLFEYFSETQRNKGNFPGRFSGRQFSNSRSEMNVSTLELGDSALYLCASNGGVNEQFFGPGTRLTVL.